The 11 T cell receptor beta chains in this list originate from one sample, sequenced in a study of T cells in Graves' hyperthyroidism and ophthalmopathy. Template material for amplifying TCR beta CDR3 regions consisted of RNA transcripts. First-round RT-PCR of the TCR CDR3 relied on the HTBI primer set. TCRdb called the multiplex PCR reads again in MiXCR, with one record for every CDR3 protein. The sample consists of approximately 410,000 distinct CDR3 sequences, approximately 15% of them appearing once. The sequencing input was blood. The receptors were gathered from a woman younger than 30 with Graves' hyperthyroidism.

In this sample, this clonotype turned up many times. The chain combines TRBV10-3 with TRBJ2-3; D is unclear. Germline V gene data show CDR1 as ENHRY and CDR2 as SYGVKD. The CDR3 has 14 residues. V lost 3 bases, J lost 5 bases, and 12 bases lay in between. CDR3 protein: CAISESGTRDTQYF. Written as DNA, the CDR3 is TGTGCCATCAGTGAATCAGGAACTCGAGATACGCAGTATTTT.

This clonotype has at least ten counts. The chain links TRBV18 to TRBJ2-4, with D tentatively TRBD1 or TRBD2 (5 bases each). This CDR3 is 12 amino acids long. Trimming shortened V by 6 bases and J by 10 bases, and 13 bases separated the two germline ends. Germline V gives CDR1 KGHSH, CDR2 LQKENI. CDR3 residues: CASSIGGRIQYF. In DNA, the CDR3 is TGTGCCAGCTCCATTGGGGGTCGTATTCAGTACTTC.

On this clonotype itself: A much bigger clone sits one base away, suggesting this may be a read error. The chain joins TRBV6-2 or TRBV6-3 to TRBJ2-7, with TRBD2 identical over 7 bases. V shed 7 bases and J 7 bases; nucleotides not matched to a gene: 19. From germline, CDR1 is MNHEY and CDR2 SVGEGT. The CDR3 loop spans 16 amino acids. The CDR3 is CASTRFVGGPSDEQYF. The CDR3 DNA sequence: TGTGCCAGCACTCGGTTTGTGGGAGGGCCGTCCGATGAGCAGTACTTC.

This clonotype was counted many times. The chain carries TRBV12-3 or TRBV12-4 and TRBJ2-5; D unresolved. Deletions cut 5 bases from V and 2 bases from J, with 12 bases between. The CDR3 contains 14 residues. The CDR3 bases are TGTGCCAGCAGTGCCCGGGCCCCTCAAGAGACCCAGTACTTC. Its translation is CASSARAPQETQYF.

The rearrangement joins TRBV28 to TRBJ1-3, with D tentatively TRBD1 (6 bases). CDR3 size: 14 residues. V shed 4 bases and J shed 4 bases, with 11 bases lying between them. Germline V gene sequence: CDR1 MDHEN, CDR2 SYDVKM. The CDR3 nucleotides are TGTGCCAGCAGTTCATCCGGGACAGGAAACACCATATATTTT. This translates into CASSSSGTGNTIYF.

This chain joins TRBV2 and TRBJ2-2, with D possibly matching TRBD2 (6 bases). This CDR3 is built from 15 residues. The germline V and J ends were trimmed by 7 bases and 1 base, with 13 bases remaining between them. Germline CDR1 SNHLY, CDR2 FYNNEI. This chain's CDR3 is CASNIPEGNTGELFF. The CDR3 DNA is TGTGCCAGCAACATCCCGGAGGGGAACACCGGGGAGCTGTTTTTT.

The CDR3, as DNA: TGTGCCAGCAGCAAGCTACTAGCGGGAGGGCGGGGCACAGATACGCAGTATTTT. Encoded protein: CASSKLLAGGRGTDTQYF. This chain joins TRBV7-2 and TRBJ2-3; TRBD2 matches at 13 bases. Germline V gene data show CDR1 as SGHTA and CDR2 as FQGNSA. Trimming removed 5 bases from V and 1 base from J; junction bases left unmatched: 9. The CDR3 is made up of 18 amino acids.

V gene TRBV9 combines with J gene TRBJ1-5; D might be TRBD1 (5 bases). Germline values: CDR1 SGDLS, CDR2 YYNGEE. This CDR3 is built from 15 residues. Trimming shortened V by 0 bases and J by 5 bases, and 12 bases separated the two germline ends. The CDR3 is CASSVGGYGDQPQHF. The CDR3 coding sequence is TGTGCCAGCAGCGTAGGGGGGTACGGGGATCAGCCCCAGCATTTT.

This clonotype was detected many times. The chain combines TRBV5-5 with TRBJ1-1; 8 bases align to TRBD1. This CDR3 contains 13 residues. The germline V gene encodes CDR1 SGHKS and CDR2 YYEKEE (reference sequence). J lost 4 bases, V lost 2 bases, and 1 base had no gene match. In DNA, the CDR3 is TGTGCCAGCAGCTTAGACAGGGGCACTGAAGCTTTCTTT. It specifies CASSLDRGTEAFF.

Only a few counts were recorded for this clonotype. This sequence joins TRBV5-6 and TRBJ2-3, with TRBD2 as a possible D gene (5 bases). Germline loops: CDR1 SGHDT, CDR2 YYEEEE. V dropped 4 bases and J dropped 4 bases, with 16 bases sitting between them. The CDR3 is made up of 15 amino acids. CDR3 sequence (DNA): TGTGCCAGCAGCATGGACTCCCGTGGTGCAGATACGCAGTATTTT. It specifies CASSMDSRGADTQYF.

V and J are TRBV11-2 and TRBJ2-3; D unclear. Germline V gene sequence: CDR1 SGHAT, CDR2 FQNNGV. There are 15 residues in the CDR3. Trimming took off 1 base at V and 1 base at J, with 9 bases between the two ends. For the CDR3, the DNA is TGTGCCAGCAGCTTAGCGTGGGGTGGCACAGATACGCAGTATTTT. Protein: CASSLAWGGTDTQYF.